This is a list of T cell receptor beta chains from one sample in a study of early T cells in non-severe SARS-CoV-2 infection. TCRdb recomputed calls from the 5' RACE reads with MiXCR, one row per CDR3 protein. The data hold about 35,000 distinct CDR3 sequences, with about 5.8% observed a single time. Input material: whole blood. The receptors stem from an adult who was a healthcare worker with PCR-confirmed SARS-CoV-2 infection or an uninfected control (not recorded which). CDR3s include the opening cysteine and the closing phenylalanine or tryptophan. The D gene is left open where the match is weak. Rows give clone size only sometimes, using once, few, many, or a class for an expanded clone.

size,J,V,D,CDR3,DNA
many,TRBJ1-2,TRBV27,TRBD1,CASTRTGSTYGYTF,TGTGCCAGCACCCGGACAGGGAGTACCTATGGCTACACCTTC
few,TRBJ2-3,TRBV28,-,CASGSAASTDTQYF,TGTGCCAGTGGGAGTGCCGCTAGCACAGATACGCAGTATTTT
-,TRBJ2-7,TRBV6-1,-,CASRAGSSYEQYF,TGTGCCAGCAGGGCAGGGTCCTCCTACGAGCAGTACTTC
many,TRBJ2-1,TRBV6-4,TRBD2,CASSSRTSGGNEQFF,TGTGCCAGCAGCTCCCGGACTAGCGGGGGAAATGAGCAGTTCTTC
-,TRBJ2-1,TRBV7-2,TRBD2,CASSAHLAASYNEQFF,TGTGCCAGCAGCGCCCACCTAGCGGCGAGCTACAATGAGCAGTTCTTC
-,TRBJ2-1,TRBV11-2,TRBD2,CASSFILAGRNEQFF,TGTGCCAGCAGCTTTATCCTAGCGGGGCGGAATGAGCAGTTCTTC
many,TRBJ2-1,TRBV10-3,TRBD2,CAISQTSGRGGEQFF,TGTGCCATCAGTCAAACTAGCGGGAGAGGTGGTGAGCAGTTCTTC
many,TRBJ2-7,TRBV2,-,CASQPARGAYEQYF,TGTGCCAGTCAGCCCGCCCGAGGTGCCTACGAGCAGTACTTC
-,TRBJ1-2,TRBV19,-,CASSTRQLYGYTF,TGTGCCAGTAGTACCCGACAGCTCTATGGCTACACCTTC
many,TRBJ1-2,TRBV12-3/TRBV12-4,-,CASSSQENYGYTF,TGTGCCAGCAGTTCACAGGAAAACTATGGCTACACCTTC
many,TRBJ2-1,TRBV29-1,TRBD1,CSVLESDRGFGSYNEQFF,TGCAGCGTTTTAGAGTCGGACAGGGGGTTCGGCTCCTACAATGAGCAGTTCTTC
medium-sized,TRBJ1-5,TRBV27,TRBD1,CASSLSGGQGSNQPQHF,TGTGCCAGCAGTTTATCGGGGGGACAGGGGAGCAATCAGCCCCAGCATTTT
few,TRBJ1-3,TRBV15,-,CATSRVKDNLGNTIYF,TGTGCCACCAGCAGAGTCAAGGACAACCTCGGAAACACCATATATTTT
few,TRBJ2-7,TRBV11-2,-,CASSPIDRRRKSSYEQYF,TGTGCCAGCAGCCCCATAGATAGGCGGCGGAAAAGCTCCTACGAGCAGTACTTC
many,TRBJ1-5,TRBV20-1,TRBD1,CSAVGQNNQPQHF,TGCAGTGCTGTGGGACAGAACAATCAGCCCCAGCATTTT
-,TRBJ1-2,TRBV12-3/TRBV12-4,-,CASSLNRNTYTF,TGTGCCAGCAGTTTGAACAGGAATACTTACACCTTC
-,TRBJ1-5,TRBV7-2,-,CASSHPPGGRNQPQHF,TGTGCCAGCAGCCACCCTCCGGGGGGCCGTAATCAGCCCCAGCATTTT
-,TRBJ2-1,TRBV7-6,TRBD2,CASSPGLAAYNEQFF,TGTGCCAGCAGCCCCGGACTAGCGGCCTACAATGAGCAGTTCTTC
many,TRBJ1-1,TRBV18,-,CASSREGPLITEAFF,TGTGCCAGCTCTCGAGAGGGGCCCTTGATCACTGAAGCTTTCTTT
-,TRBJ2-7,TRBV20-1,-,CSARISSYEQYF,TGCAGTGCTAGGATCAGCTCCTACGAGCAGTACTTC
few,TRBJ2-1,TRBV12-3/TRBV12-4,TRBD2,CASSFKAGVSYNEQFF,TGTGCCAGCAGTTTTAAAGCGGGAGTCTCCTACAATGAGCAGTTCTTC
many,TRBJ2-3,TRBV2,TRBD2,CASSEAWTRDTQYF,TGTGCCAGCAGTGAAGCATGGACTAGAGATACGCAGTATTTT
many,TRBJ2-1,TRBV11-2,TRBD2,CASSPSAGGPTNEQFF,TGTGCCAGCAGCCCAAGCGCGGGAGGGCCCACCAATGAGCAGTTCTTC
few,TRBJ2-5,TRBV3-1,TRBD2,CASSQDGGGSQETQYF,TGTGCCAGCAGCCAAGATGGAGGCGGGAGTCAAGAGACCCAGTACTTC
-,TRBJ2-3,TRBV12-3/TRBV12-4,-,CASSRESDQMAQYF,TGTGCCAGCAGCCGAGAGTCCGACCAGATGGCGCAGTATTTT
many,TRBJ2-3,TRBV15,-,CATSRDREADTQYF,TGTGCCACCAGCAGAGACAGGGAAGCCGATACGCAGTATTTT
many,TRBJ2-5,TRBV7-9,-,CASSLPVGGTQYF,TGTGCCAGCAGCCTCCCGGTGGGGGGGACCCAGTACTTC
-,TRBJ2-5,TRBV11-2,-,CASSLGVSQETQYF,TGTGCCAGCAGCTTAGGTGTCAGCCAAGAGACCCAGTACTTC
many,TRBJ2-4,TRBV7-9,-,CASSLVVLDGDIQYF,TGTGCCAGCAGCTTAGTAGTACTAGATGGAGACATTCAGTACTTC
many,TRBJ2-3,TRBV4-3,TRBD2,CASSQDGSGSLADTQYF,TGCGCCAGCAGCCAAGATGGCAGCGGGAGCTTGGCAGATACGCAGTATTTT
few,TRBJ2-5,TRBV7-9,-,CASRKPGGQETQYF,TGTGCCAGCAGGAAACCCGGGGGCCAAGAGACCCAGTACTTC
few,TRBJ2-7,TRBV7-6,TRBD2,CASSLEDSGRGYEQYF,TGTGCCAGCAGCTTAGAGGATAGCGGGAGGGGCTACGAGCAGTACTTC
few,TRBJ2-7,TRBV6-6,-,CASSYGPYEQYF,TGTGCCAGCAGTTACGGTCCGTACGAGCAGTACTTC
many,TRBJ1-5,TRBV11-2,TRBD1,CASSWDSYQPQHF,TGTGCCAGCAGCTGGGACAGCTATCAGCCCCAGCATTTT
-,TRBJ2-7,TRBV5-6,TRBD1,CASSRKDRVHEQYF,TGTGCCAGCAGCCGTAAGGACAGGGTCCACGAGCAGTACTTC
many,TRBJ1-1,TRBV5-4,-,CASSWQADSQAFF,TGTGCCAGCAGCTGGCAAGCGGACAGCCAAGCTTTCTTT
many,TRBJ1-1,TRBV28,-,CASRDGWTEAFF,TGTGCCAGCAGGGACGGCTGGACTGAAGCTTTCTTT
many,TRBJ2-1,TRBV7-6,-,CASSLKATNEQFF,TGTGCCAGCAGCTTAAAGGCGACCAATGAGCAGTTCTTC